Sequencing of this TCR beta chain was carried out in a study of human T cells and chemical hapten exposure. Only a few counts were recorded for this clonotype. The antigen is unknown. Germline-derived CDR1 and CDR2 are DFQATT and SNEGSKA (reference sequence). This CDR3 has 14 amino acids. Losses at the gene ends were 4 bases for V and 3 bases for J; bases not matched to a gene: 6. TCRdb reprocessed the RACE reads with MiXCR, giving one entry per CDR3 protein. The data contain about 120,000 distinct CDR3 sequences, about 13% of them singletons. Broader study findings: Expanded TCRs clustered into significantly more large CDR3 similarity groups than controls, the analysis revealed.

The time point was: pre-sensitization, week 0. Treatment reported: therapeutic diphenylcyclopropenone sensitization with weekly scalp DPC. The genes are TRBV20-1 and TRBJ1-2; 9 nucleotides agree with TRBD1. Sequencing was performed on whole blood, taken in connection with sensitization to the hapten diphenylcyclopropenone (DPC). The sequence was obtained from a woman between 18 and 29 years old with alopecia areata. Some clones in this sample may be carry-over from other donors' samples. The CDR3 protein is CSANRDRADYGYTF. CDR3 nucleotide sequence: TGCAGTGCTAACCGGGACAGGGCTGACTATGGCTACACCTTC.